Following are 23 T cell receptor beta chains from one sample sequenced in a study of T cell responses to AZD1222 COVID-19 vaccine. Assay: immunoSEQ multiplex PCR; the TCRdb copy retains only in-frame clones and omits some. The sample records 150,000 to 200,000 clones, about 94% being singletons. The material sequenced was peripheral blood, taken on day 0 of AZD1222 vaccination. These receptors were taken from an adult in good health.

This chain connects TRBV3-1 (or the pseudogene TRBV3-2) to TRBJ2-7; D may be TRBD1 or TRBD2 (6 bases each). Trimming stripped 1 base from V and 2 bases from J, with 18 bases between. The CDR3 spans 17 residues. Per germline, CDR1 LGHDT and CDR2 YNNKEL (reference sequence). The chain's CDR3 is CASSQGAGGRSAYEQYF. The CDR3 DNA follows: TGTGCCAGCAGCCAAGGGGCTGGGGGGCGGAGCGCCTACGAGCAGTACTTC.

The V and J genes are TRBV30 and TRBJ1-1, with 10 positions matching TRBD1. Germline CDR1 GTSNPN, CDR2 SVGIG (reference sequence). The V segment lost 0 bases and the J segment 1 base; nucleotides outside the gene matches: 5. The CDR3 extends over 16 amino acids. CDR3 loop: CAWSVRGTGANTEAFF. The CDR3 nucleotides read TGTGCCTGGAGTGTACGTGGGACAGGGGCGAACACTGAAGCTTTCTTT. Combining the CDR3 with reference TRBV30 and TRBJ1-1 gives the whole variable domain SQTIHQWPATLVQPVGSPLSLECTVEGTSNPNLYWYRQAAGRGLQLLFYSVGIGQISSEVPQNLSASRPQDRQFILSSKKLLLSDSGFYLCAWSVRGTGANTEAFFGQGTRLTVV.

V and J are TRBV28 and TRBJ1-6, with D uncertain. There are 15 residues in the CDR3. Germline CDR1 and CDR2: MDHEN and SYDVKM. The V end was cut by 8 bases, the J end by 4 bases, with 15 bases between. CDR3 nucleotides: TGTGCCAGCGTTTTGTCTGGACGGTATAATTCACCCCTCCACTTT. Its translation is CASVLSGRYNSPLHF.

V is TRBV2 and J is TRBJ1-2; 7 bases fit TRBD1. There are 15 residues in the CDR3. V was clipped by 2 bases and J by 5 bases; unmatched bases: 8. Germline CDR1 reads SNHLY; CDR2 reads FYNNEI. The CDR3 protein is CASSETQTGPYGYTF. CDR3 DNA sequence: TGTGCCAGCAGTGAAACCCAGACAGGGCCTTATGGCTACACCTTC.

The chain has TRBV7-2 and TRBJ2-1, with D possibly TRBD2 on 6 matching bases. The length of the CDR3 is 13 residues. V shed 1 base and J shed 8 bases, with 9 bases lying between them. Per the germline V gene, CDR1 is SGHTA and CDR2 is FQGNSA. The CDR3, as DNA: TGTGCCAGCAGCTTAGTCGCTAGCGATGAGCAGTTCTTC. It yields the protein CASSLVASDEQFF.

The chain carries TRBV5-1 and TRBJ2-3; the match to TRBD1 covers 7 bases. Germline V gene sequence: CDR1 SGHRS, CDR2 YFSETQ. The J segment lost 2 bases and the V segment lost 3 bases, leaving 9 bases of the junction unmatched. The CDR3 loop spans 16 amino acids. The CDR3 DNA reads as TGCGCCAGCAGCTCAACCGCAGGGACAGTCACAGATACGCAGTATTTT. Its translation: CASSSTAGTVTDTQYF.

The DNA of the CDR3 is TGTGCCAGCAGTCCCCCTGTACCCGGGACTAGCGGGAGATACGAGCAGTACTTC. Protein: CASSPPVPGTSGRYEQYF. J is TRBJ2-7 and V is TRBV27; TRBD2 matches at 14 bases. The V segment lost 5 bases and the J segment 4 bases; nucleotides outside the gene matches: 13. This CDR3 spans 18 amino acids. Germline V lookup: CDR1 MNHEY, CDR2 SMNVEV (reference sequence).

This sequence joins TRBV14 and TRBJ1-1, with TRBD1 matching over 7 bases. Germline V gives CDR1 SGHDN, CDR2 FVKESK. J was trimmed by 4 bases and V by 7 bases; bases with no gene match: 9. This CDR3 contains 14 residues. CDR3 protein: CASKRQGAFTEAFF. Written as DNA, the CDR3 is TGTGCCAGCAAGAGACAGGGTGCCTTCACTGAAGCTTTCTTT.

The chain recombines TRBV6-5 with TRBJ2-7; 9 nucleotides agree with TRBD1. J was trimmed by 4 bases and V by 6 bases; bases with no gene match: 7. Per germline, CDR1 MNHEY and CDR2 SVGAGI. This CDR3 is built from 14 residues. The CDR3 DNA reads TGTGCCAGCAGCCGCGGACAGGGGAGGTACGAGCAGTACTTC. Translation gives CASSRGQGRYEQYF.

This sequence joins TRBV27 and TRBJ1-1; 7 positions match TRBD1. CDR1 and CDR2 from the germline V gene are MNHEY and SMNVEV (reference sequence). V lost 5 bases, J lost 0 bases, and 3 bases stayed unmatched. The CDR3 consists of 14 residues. The CDR3 spells CASSNRGLNTEAFF. In DNA form, the CDR3 reads TGTGCCAGCAGTAACAGGGGCTTGAACACTGAAGCTTTCTTT.

The rearrangement joins TRBV7-3 to TRBJ2-3; D possibly matches TRBD1 or TRBD2 (6 bases each). The CDR3 is 15 residues long. V was cut by 4 bases and J by 1 base, with 12 bases left in between. Germline V CDR1 and CDR2: SGHTA, FQGTGA. The CDR3: CASSWGATRTDTQYF. In DNA, the CDR3 is TGTGCCAGCAGCTGGGGGGCTACCCGCACAGATACGCAGTATTTT.

The V call is TRBV4-1, the J call TRBJ2-7, with 10 bases that match TRBD2. There are 15 residues in the CDR3. In germline, CDR1 is MGHRA, CDR2 YSYEKL. Losses at the gene ends were 1 base for V and 6 bases for J; bases not matched to a gene: 6. DNA of the CDR3: TGCGCCAGCAGCCAAGTCTGGAAGCGGGAGGGCGAGCAGTACTTC. This codes for CASSQVWKREGEQYF.

In its sample, this clone was seen once. The rearrangement uses TRBV9 and TRBJ2-1, with D uncertain. Germline-derived CDR1 and CDR2 are SGDLS and YYNGEE. The CDR3 is 12 residues long. The V gene lost 4 bases and the J gene lost 5 bases, with 7 bases spanning the gap. CDR3 in amino acids: CASSPRNNEQFF. CDR3 sequence (DNA): TGTGCCAGCAGCCCCCGAAACAATGAGCAGTTCTTC.

The chain recombines TRBV6-4 with TRBJ2-1; either TRBD1 or TRBD2 may fit D (7 bases each). Looked up from germline, CDR1 is MRHNA and CDR2 is SNTAGT. This CDR3 spans 14 amino acids. The V end was cut by 6 bases, the J end by 3 bases, with 12 bases between. In DNA, the CDR3 is TGTGCCAGCAGCAGGGGGGGAATCTACAATGAGCAGTTCTTC. Amino acids: CASSRGGIYNEQFF.

This chain connects TRBV28 to TRBJ2-1; D is undetermined. The CDR3 is 11 amino acids. Germline V gene data show CDR1 as MDHEN and CDR2 as SYDVKM. V was clipped by 4 bases and J by 7 bases, with 5 bases between them. CDR3 bases: TGTGCCAGCAGTTCCTCTAATGAGCAGTTCTTC. It encodes CASSSSNEQFF.

This clone appeared once. The chain uses TRBV7-9 and TRBJ2-2; 11 nucleotides line up with TRBD1. Germline V gene lookup returns CDR1 SEHNR and CDR2 FQNEAQ (reference sequence). Trimming at V came to 4 bases and at J to 6 bases, leaving 7 bases not matched to a gene. The CDR3 is made up of 16 amino acids. Here the CDR3 reads CASSSRTGGRSGELFF. Here the CDR3 DNA reads TGTGCCAGCAGCTCCCGGACAGGGGGCAGGTCCGGGGAGCTGTTTTTT.

V gene TRBV3-1 (or the pseudogene TRBV3-2) combines with J gene TRBJ2-1, with TRBD2 identical over 8 bases. Germline V gene data show CDR1 as LGHDT and CDR2 as YNNKEL (reference sequence). The trim removed 5 bases at V and 9 bases at J, leaving 3 bases unmatched. The CDR3 covers 12 residues. As DNA, the CDR3 is TGTGCCAGCAGCGGACGGGGGGGTGAGCAGTTCTTC. This translates into CASSGRGGEQFF.

The V and J genes are TRBV5-6 and TRBJ1-4; D call uncertain. CDR3 length: 16 residues. V was shortened by 1 base and J by 8 bases, with 18 bases between the two germline ends. The germline V gene has CDR1 SGHDT and CDR2 YYEEEE. CDR3 sequence: CASSLYLRQGGEKLFF. For the CDR3, the DNA is TGTGCCAGCAGCTTGTACCTACGGCAAGGAGGAGAAAAACTGTTTTTT.

V and J are TRBV3-1 (or the pseudogene TRBV3-2) and TRBJ1-2; TRBD1 agrees at 7 bases. This CDR3 comprises 16 residues. The V gene end was trimmed by 1 base and the J gene end by 5 bases; junction bases not matched to a gene: 10. Germline V gene data show CDR1 as LGHDT and CDR2 as YNNKEL (reference sequence). The CDR3 DNA reads as TGTGCCAGCAGCCAAGCTCGGGGCAGGGGGAGTTATGGCTACACCTTC. Protein product: CASSQARGRGSYGYTF.

The chain is built from TRBV30 and TRBJ2-1, with TRBD1 as a possible D gene (6 bases). CDR3 length equals 14 residues. Germline V lookup: CDR1 GTSNPN, CDR2 SVGIG (reference sequence). V lost 4 bases and J 3 bases, leaving 13 bases between the germline ends. The CDR3 protein is CAWKNPGDYNEQFF. CDR3 nucleotides: TGTGCCTGGAAGAACCCAGGGGACTACAATGAGCAGTTCTTC.

This sequence joins TRBV19 and TRBJ2-3; TRBD2 aligns across 7 bases. The CDR3 runs 17 residues. V was pared by 4 bases and J by 4 bases, with 14 bases of the junction left unmatched. Looked up from germline, CDR1 is LNHDA and CDR2 is SQIVND (reference sequence). In DNA, the CDR3 is TGTGCCAGTAGTAACGGGGCTTGGGGCGGGAGTCCAGATACGCAGTATTTT. It specifies CASSNGAWGGSPDTQYF.

This chain joins TRBV29-1 and TRBJ1-2; 7 bases map to TRBD1. The CDR3 is 16 amino acids. Trimming at V came to 6 bases and at J to 8 bases, leaving 21 bases not matched to a gene. Looked up from germline, CDR1 is SQVTM and CDR2 is ANQGSEA. The CDR3 loop is CSVQNDPTGVFEGYTF. CDR3 in DNA: TGCAGCGTCCAAAATGACCCAACAGGGGTCTTCGAAGGCTACACCTTC.

The chain uses TRBV7-8 and TRBJ1-2; TRBD1 might be the D (6 bases). Trimming took 1 base from V and 3 from J, leaving 21 bases between them. This CDR3 has 18 amino acids. CDR1 SGHVS and CDR2 FQNEAQ come from the germline V gene. The CDR3 sequence: CASSLGPGATFRDYGYTF. For the CDR3, the DNA is TGTGCCAGCAGCTTAGGGCCAGGGGCTACTTTTCGGGACTATGGCTACACCTTC.